The clone carrying this T cell receptor (beta chain) was picked up one time. The data were obtained in a study of blood T cell repertoires in COVID-19. The CDR3 sequence is 14 residues long. The V and J ends lost 6 bases and 4 bases, in that order; junction bases with no gene match: 7. Germline CDR1 MNHNY, CDR2 SVGAGI (reference sequence). Produced via immunoSEQ multiplex PCR; TCRdb's table is partial and in-frame only. The profile shows around 220,000 clones, 80% to 85% of them singletons. The sample consisted of peripheral blood. This sequence joins TRBV6-6 and TRBJ2-7; 9 bases fit TRBD1. The TCR was taken from a human donor in a cohort sampled during active COVID-19. CDR3: CASRTPGQGYEQYF. DNA for the CDR3: TGTGCCAGCAGAACACCGGGACAGGGTTACGAGCAGTACTTC.